The following is a T cell receptor beta chain sequence with its context. This entry is derived from a study of blood T cell repertoires in COVID-19. Study summary: Sources were T cells, B-cell-depleted T cells, or PBMCs; the material itself was cDNA or gDNA.

Method: immunoSEQ multiplex PCR; TCRdb's copy keeps in-frame clones and lacks some. The table lists some 250,000 clones, approximately 82% of them singletons. Participant ages covered roughly 18 to 89 years across about two dozen US areas. J gave up 1 base and V 3 bases, and 20 bases lay outside the gene matches. This CDR3 has 20 amino acids. The source material was PBMCs or T cells enriched from blood (not recorded which). The V gene is TRBV23-1, the J gene TRBJ2-7; 8 bases are shared with TRBD2. TRBV23-1 is reported as an ORF; its role is uncertain. The clonotype originates from a man aged 40-49 years who had recovered from COVID-19. This CDR3 is CASSHPPTSEKLRWSYEQYF. The CDR3, as DNA: TGCGCCAGCAGTCACCCTCCGACTAGCGAAAAACTGCGATGGTCCTACGAGCAGTACTTC.